The entry that follows covers one T cell receptor (beta chain) sequence. No antigen is known for it. This CDR3 is 15 amino acids long. Germline-derived CDR1 and CDR2 are KGHSH and LQKENI. The V end was cut by 4 bases, the J end by 7 bases, with 16 bases between. This sample stems from a study of cytomegalovirus exposure and HLA in healthy donors. Study results and caveats: Some public TCRs appeared in many individuals, while most sequences were rare.

Use of 60 Vbeta and 13 Jbeta primers characterized the PCR. Profiled with immunoSEQ multiplex PCR; TCRdb holds only in-frame clones, not every one. Of some 250,000 clones detected, 82% appear once; the ten largest clones hold 5.4%. The chain couples TRBV18 to TRBJ1-4, with a possible D match to TRBD1 (6 bases). Sequencing was performed on PBMCs. This TCR was sampled from a woman in her thirties or forties in good health and CMV-seropositive. CDR3 nucleotides: TGTGCCAGCTCACTCCGCGCGACAGGAACTGAAAAACTGTTTTTT. Amino acids: CASSLRATGTEKLFF.